This T cell receptor beta chain was sequenced in a study of human T cells and chemical hapten exposure. This CDR3 has 12 residues. With V trimmed by 5 bases and J by 7 bases, 2 bases remained unmatched. Germline V CDR1 and CDR2: MNHEY, SMNVEV (reference sequence). As concerns this clonotype: Its antigen is currently unknown.

TCRdb fed the RACE reads into MiXCR, producing one record per CDR3 protein. The sample has about 200,000 distinct CDR3 sequences, about 25% seen once. Time point here: patch test 3, about 24 weeks after DPC sensitization. The treatment: therapeutic diphenylcyclopropenone sensitization with weekly scalp DPC. Drawing of blood took place ahead of applying each patch test. Study-level findings and limits: Sensitizing with DPC caused no change in TCRs above 1 in 1000 frequency.

The clonotype originates from a woman in her thirties or forties with alopecia areata. Some clones in this sample may be carry-over from other donors' samples. The sequencing here drew on whole blood, taken in connection with sensitization to the hapten diphenylcyclopropenone (DPC). The chain joins TRBV27 to TRBJ1-1; 9 bases agree with TRBD1. The CDR3 reads CASSRQGGEAFF. CDR3 sequence (DNA): TGTGCCAGCAGTCGACAGGGGGGTGAAGCTTTCTTT.